The clone carrying this T cell receptor (beta chain) has only a few counts. Its antigen remains unidentified. Arm-PCR of CDR3 regions and iRepertoire HTBI primers were used to build TCR beta libraries. MiXCR, applied by TCRdb to the multiplex PCR reads, yields one record per CDR3 protein. The sample lists 600,000 to 800,000 distinct CDR3 sequences, 25% to 35% occurring once. This sample is part of a study of regulatory T cells in long-lasting Graves disease. Study findings and constraints: With persistent disease, TRBV28, TRBJ1-2 and TRBJ2-5 were the favored segments. Investigators studied peripheral blood only, not thyroid tissue. Patients whose Graves' disease persisted exhibited lower TCR diversity than those newly diagnosed.

Sample time point: persistent/refractory GD, antithyroid drugs over 5 years with positive TRAb. From RNA extracted from PBMCs, the TCR library was made. The diagnosis of Graves' disease used American Thyroid Association guidelines. CDR3 length equals 15 residues. Germline CDR1 MNHNS, CDR2 SASEGT. Trimming cost V 6 bases and J 5 bases; bases outside gene matches: 6. The gene calls are TRBV6-1 and TRBJ2-7; 14 bases agree with TRBD2. The source of this sequence is a female donor with Graves disease. The specimen was peripheral blood mononuclear cells (PBMCs), collected when the disease was refractory, from a patient treated with antithyroid drugs. In nucleotides, the CDR3 is TGTGCCAGCAGCTGGACTAGCGGGAGGTCCCACGAGCAGTACTTC. This translates into CASSWTSGRSHEQYF.